One sample yielded the 6 T cell receptor beta chains listed below, sequenced in a study of shared clonotypes between healthy human individuals. Libraries were prepared by immunoSEQ multiplex PCR; TCRdb keeps only in-frame clonotypes and omits some of them. The sample lists a few million clones, 80% to 95% occurring once. As defined, naive CD8 cells were CD45RO-negative and positively selected for CCR7, with terminally differentiated effector memory CD45RA+ cells excluded. The specimen sequenced was naive CD8+ T cells from PBMCs. These receptors were obtained from a man between 18 and 35 years old in good health. Some clones in this sample may be carry-over from other donors' samples.

On this clone itself: This sample includes further DNA sequences coding for the same CDR3. The chain uses TRBV6-5 and TRBJ2-7; D is undetermined. V lost 3 bases to trimming and J lost 2 bases, with 11 bases between them. CDR1 is MNHEY, CDR2 SVGAGI, per germline. CDR3 length equals 14 residues. CDR3 in amino acids: CASSYGDSTYEQYF. The CDR3, as DNA: TGTGCCAGCAGTTATGGAGATTCCACCTACGAGCAGTACTTC.

The chain links TRBV29-1 to TRBJ2-1; D uncertain. Germline V lookup: CDR1 SQVTM, CDR2 ANQGSEA. V lost 2 bases and J lost 4, with 6 bases in between. The CDR3 spans 12 residues. The CDR3 sequence: CSVEKQYNEQFF. In DNA, the CDR3 is TGCAGCGTTGAAAAGCAATACAATGAGCAGTTCTTC.

Concerning this clone itself: At one end, the junction sequence differs from germline, possibly due to a read error. The chain employs TRBV7-9 and TRBJ2-3; D gene uncertain. This CDR3 region has 11 residues. From germline, CDR1 is SEHNR and CDR2 FQNEAQ (reference sequence). CDR3 region: CASRLDDTQYF. CDR3 nucleotide sequence: TGTGCCAGCAGGTTAGATGATACGCAGTATTTT.

Worth noting for this clone: This CDR3 is also generated by other DNA sequences in the sample. The V call is TRBV9, the J call TRBJ1-1, with D unresolved. The CDR3 is 13 residues long. CDR1 SGDLS and CDR2 YYNGEE come from the germline V gene. The V end was cut by 1 base, the J end by 4 bases, with 8 bases between. CDR3 residues: CASSVWAGTEAFF. The CDR3 DNA is TGTGCCAGCAGCGTATGGGCGGGCACTGAAGCTTTCTTT.

This rearrangement joins TRBV28 to TRBJ2-4; 10 bases are shared with TRBD2. Trimming at V came to 6 bases and at J to 2 bases, leaving 7 bases not matched to a gene. Germline V gene lookup returns CDR1 MDHEN and CDR2 SYDVKM. The CDR3 extends over 16 amino acids. The CDR3: CASRPSSGRTKNIQYF. Here the CDR3 DNA reads TGTGCCAGCAGGCCCTCTAGCGGGAGAACCAAAAACATTCAGTACTTC.

V usage is TRBV15 and J usage is TRBJ2-5; a weak D match, TRBD1 (5 bases). The germline CDR1 and CDR2 sequences are LNHNV and YYDKDF (reference sequence). The CDR3 sequence is 15 residues long. The V end lost 0 bases, the J end lost 2 bases, and 10 bases lay between the germline ends. CDR3 nucleotides: TGTGCCACCAGCAGAGATGGCAGGGTACAAGAGACCCAGTACTTC. Translation: CATSRDGRVQETQYF.